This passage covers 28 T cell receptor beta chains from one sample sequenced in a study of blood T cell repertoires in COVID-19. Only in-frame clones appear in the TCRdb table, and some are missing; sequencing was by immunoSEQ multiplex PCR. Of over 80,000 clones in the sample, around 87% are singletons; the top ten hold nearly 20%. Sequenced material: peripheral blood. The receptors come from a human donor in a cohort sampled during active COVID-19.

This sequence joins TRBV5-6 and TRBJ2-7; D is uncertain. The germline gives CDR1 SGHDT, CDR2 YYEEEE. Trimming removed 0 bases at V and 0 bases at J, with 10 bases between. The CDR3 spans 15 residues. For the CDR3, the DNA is TGTGCCAGCAGCTTGGTATCCGTGAGCTCCTACGAGCAGTACTTC. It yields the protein CASSLVSVSSYEQYF.

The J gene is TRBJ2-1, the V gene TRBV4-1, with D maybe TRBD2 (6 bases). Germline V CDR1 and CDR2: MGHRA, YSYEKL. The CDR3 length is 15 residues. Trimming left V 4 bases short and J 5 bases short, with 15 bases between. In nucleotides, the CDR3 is TGCGCCAGCAGCCTTATAGGCGGGGATAACAATGAGCAGTTCTTC. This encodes CASSLIGGDNNEQFF.

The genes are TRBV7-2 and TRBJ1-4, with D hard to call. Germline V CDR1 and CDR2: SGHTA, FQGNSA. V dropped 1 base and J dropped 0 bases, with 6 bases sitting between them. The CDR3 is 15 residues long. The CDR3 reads CASSLVTSTNEKLFF. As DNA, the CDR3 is TGTGCCAGCAGCTTAGTGACATCAACTAATGAAAAACTGTTTTTT.

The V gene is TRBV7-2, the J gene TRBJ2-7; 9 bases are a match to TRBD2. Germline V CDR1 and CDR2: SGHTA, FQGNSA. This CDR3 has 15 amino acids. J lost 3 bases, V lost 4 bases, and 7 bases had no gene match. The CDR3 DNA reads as TGTGCCAGCAGCTCTGGGACTAGCAGAAACTACGAGCAGTACTTC. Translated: CASSSGTSRNYEQYF. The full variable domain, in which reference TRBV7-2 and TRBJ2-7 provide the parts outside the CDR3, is GAGVSQSPSNKVTEKGKDVELRCDPISGHTALYWYRQSLGQGLEFLIYFQGNSAPDKSGLPSDRFSAERTGGSVSTLTIQRTQQEDSAVYLCASSSGTSRNYEQYFGPGTRLTVT.

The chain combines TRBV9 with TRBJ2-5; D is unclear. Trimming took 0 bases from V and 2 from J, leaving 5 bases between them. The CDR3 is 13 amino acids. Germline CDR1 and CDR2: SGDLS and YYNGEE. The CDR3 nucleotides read TGTGCCAGCAGCGTAGACGGTCAAGAGACCCAGTACTTC. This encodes CASSVDGQETQYF. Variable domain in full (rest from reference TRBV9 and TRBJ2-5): DSGVTQTPKHLITATGQRVTLRCSPRSGDLSVYWYQQSLDQGLQFLIQYYNGEERAKGNILERFSAQQFPDLHSELNLSSLELGDSALYFCASSVDGQETQYFGPGTRLLVL.

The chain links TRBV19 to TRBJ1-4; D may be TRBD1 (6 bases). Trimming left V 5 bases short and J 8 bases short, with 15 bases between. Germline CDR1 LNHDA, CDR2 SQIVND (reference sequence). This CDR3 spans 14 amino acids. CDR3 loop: CASSGGHQTEKLFF. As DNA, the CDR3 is TGTGCCAGTAGTGGGGGACATCAGACCGAAAAACTGTTTTTT.

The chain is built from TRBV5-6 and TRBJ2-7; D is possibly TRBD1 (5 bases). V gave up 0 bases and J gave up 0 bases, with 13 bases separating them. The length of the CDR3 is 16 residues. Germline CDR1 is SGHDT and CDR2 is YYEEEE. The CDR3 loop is CASSLGMGRDSYEQYF. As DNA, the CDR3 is TGTGCCAGCAGCTTGGGTATGGGCAGGGACTCCTACGAGCAGTACTTC.

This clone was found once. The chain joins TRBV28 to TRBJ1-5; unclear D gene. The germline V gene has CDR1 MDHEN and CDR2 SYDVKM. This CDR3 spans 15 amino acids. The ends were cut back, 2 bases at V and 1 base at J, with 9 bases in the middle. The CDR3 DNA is TGTGCCAGCAGTTTAGAGGGTGTGAGCAATCAGCCCCAGCATTTT. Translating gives CASSLEGVSNQPQHF.

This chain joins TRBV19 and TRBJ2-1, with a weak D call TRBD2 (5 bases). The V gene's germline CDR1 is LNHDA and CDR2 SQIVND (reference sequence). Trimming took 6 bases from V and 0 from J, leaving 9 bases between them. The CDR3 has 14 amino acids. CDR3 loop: CASSRLSSYNEQFF. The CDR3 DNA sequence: TGTGCCAGTAGCCGACTAAGCTCCTACAATGAGCAGTTCTTC.

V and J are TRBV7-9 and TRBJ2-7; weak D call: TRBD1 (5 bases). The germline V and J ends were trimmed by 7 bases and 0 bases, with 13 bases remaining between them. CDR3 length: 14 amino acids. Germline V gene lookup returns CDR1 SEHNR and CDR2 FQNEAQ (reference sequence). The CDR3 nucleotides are TGTGCCAGCACCTACGACAGTGACTCCTACGAGCAGTACTTC. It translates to CASTYDSDSYEQYF. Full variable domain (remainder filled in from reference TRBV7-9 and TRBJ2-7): DTGVSQNPRHKITKRGQNVTFRCDPISEHNRLYWYRQTLGQGPEFLTYFQNEAQLEKSRLLSDRFSAERPKGSFSTLEIQRTEQGDSAMYLCASTYDSDSYEQYFGPGTRLTVT.

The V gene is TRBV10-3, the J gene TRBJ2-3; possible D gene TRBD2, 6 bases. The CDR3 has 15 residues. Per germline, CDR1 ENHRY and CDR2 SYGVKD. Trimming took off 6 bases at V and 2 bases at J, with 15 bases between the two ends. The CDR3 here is CAIRPTRGVTDTQYF. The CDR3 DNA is TGTGCCATCAGACCGACTCGCGGGGTCACAGATACGCAGTATTTT.

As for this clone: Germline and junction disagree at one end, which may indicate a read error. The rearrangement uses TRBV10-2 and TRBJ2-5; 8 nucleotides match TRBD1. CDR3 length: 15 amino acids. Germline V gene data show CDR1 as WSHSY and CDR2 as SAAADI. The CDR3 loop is CAISSKRTGRETQYF. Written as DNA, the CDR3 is TGCGCCATCAGTTCCAAGCGGACAGGGCGCGAGACCCAGTACTTC.

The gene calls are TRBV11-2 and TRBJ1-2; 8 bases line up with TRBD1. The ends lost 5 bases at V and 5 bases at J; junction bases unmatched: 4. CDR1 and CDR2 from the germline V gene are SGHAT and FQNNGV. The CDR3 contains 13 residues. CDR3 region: CASSETGDYGYTF. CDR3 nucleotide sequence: TGTGCCAGCAGCGAGACAGGGGATTATGGCTACACCTTC.

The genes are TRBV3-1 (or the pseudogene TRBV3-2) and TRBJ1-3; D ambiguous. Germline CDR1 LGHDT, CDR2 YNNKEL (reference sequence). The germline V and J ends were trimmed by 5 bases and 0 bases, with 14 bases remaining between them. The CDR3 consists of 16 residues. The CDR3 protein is CASSLPEAYSGNTIYF. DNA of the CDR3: TGTGCCAGCAGCTTACCGGAGGCATACTCTGGAAACACCATATATTTT.

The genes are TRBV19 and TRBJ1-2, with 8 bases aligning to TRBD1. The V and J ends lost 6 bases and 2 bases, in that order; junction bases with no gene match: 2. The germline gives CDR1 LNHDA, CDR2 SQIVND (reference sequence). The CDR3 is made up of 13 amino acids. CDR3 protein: CASRQGVNYGYTF. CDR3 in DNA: TGTGCCAGTAGACAGGGGGTAAACTATGGCTACACCTTC.

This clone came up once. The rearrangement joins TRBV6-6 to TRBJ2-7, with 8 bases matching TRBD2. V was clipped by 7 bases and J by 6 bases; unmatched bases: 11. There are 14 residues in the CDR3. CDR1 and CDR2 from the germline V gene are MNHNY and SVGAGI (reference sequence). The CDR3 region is CASNPGGGSSEQYF. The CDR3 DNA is TGTGCCAGCAACCCCGGGGGGGGATCCAGCGAGCAGTACTTC.

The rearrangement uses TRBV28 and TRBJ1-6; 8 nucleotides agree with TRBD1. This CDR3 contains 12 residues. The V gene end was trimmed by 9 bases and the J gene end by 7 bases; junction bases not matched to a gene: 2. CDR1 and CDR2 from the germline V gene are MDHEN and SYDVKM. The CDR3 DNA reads TGTGCCAGTCGACAGGGGAATTCACCCCTCCACTTT. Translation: CASRQGNSPLHF.

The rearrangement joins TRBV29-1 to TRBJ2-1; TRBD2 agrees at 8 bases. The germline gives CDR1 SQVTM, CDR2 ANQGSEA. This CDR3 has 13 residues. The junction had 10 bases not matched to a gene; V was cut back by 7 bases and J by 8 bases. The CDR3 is CSAQREILDEQFF. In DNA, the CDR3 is TGCAGCGCCCAGCGGGAGATTCTGGATGAGCAGTTCTTC.

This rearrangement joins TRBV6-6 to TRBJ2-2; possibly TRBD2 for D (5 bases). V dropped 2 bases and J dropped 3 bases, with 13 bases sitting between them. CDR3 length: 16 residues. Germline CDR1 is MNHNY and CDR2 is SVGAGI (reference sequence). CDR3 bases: TGTGCCAGCAGTTACGCAACTAGTACTGACACCGGGGAGCTGTTTTTT. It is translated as CASSYATSTDTGELFF.

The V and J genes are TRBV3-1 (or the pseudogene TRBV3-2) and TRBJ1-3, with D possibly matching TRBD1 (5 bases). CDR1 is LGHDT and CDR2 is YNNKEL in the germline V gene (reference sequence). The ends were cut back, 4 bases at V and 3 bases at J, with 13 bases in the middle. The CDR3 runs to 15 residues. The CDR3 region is CASSLTDSGGNTIYF. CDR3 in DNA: TGTGCCAGCAGCCTAACAGACAGTGGTGGAAACACCATATATTTT.

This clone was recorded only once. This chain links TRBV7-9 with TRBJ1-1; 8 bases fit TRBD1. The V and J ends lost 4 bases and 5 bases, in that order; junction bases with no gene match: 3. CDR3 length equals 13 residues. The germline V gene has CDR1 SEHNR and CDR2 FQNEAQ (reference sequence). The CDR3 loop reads CASSYNRGTEAFF. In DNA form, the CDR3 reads TGTGCCAGCAGCTATAACAGGGGGACTGAAGCTTTCTTT.

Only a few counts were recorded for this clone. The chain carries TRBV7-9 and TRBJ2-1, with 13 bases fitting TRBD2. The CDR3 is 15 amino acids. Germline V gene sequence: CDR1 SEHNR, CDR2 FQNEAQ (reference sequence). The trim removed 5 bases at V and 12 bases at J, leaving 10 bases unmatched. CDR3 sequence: CASSLQLAGGLWQFF. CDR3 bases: TGTGCCAGCAGCCTACAACTAGCGGGAGGGCTGTGGCAGTTCTTC.

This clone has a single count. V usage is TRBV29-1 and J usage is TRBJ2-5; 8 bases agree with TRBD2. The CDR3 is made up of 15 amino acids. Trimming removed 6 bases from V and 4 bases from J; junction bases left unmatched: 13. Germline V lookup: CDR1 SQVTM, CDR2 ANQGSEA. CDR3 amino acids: CSVFTSGTRLETQYF. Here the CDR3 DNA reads TGCAGCGTCTTTACCTCCGGGACTAGATTAGAGACCCAGTACTTC.

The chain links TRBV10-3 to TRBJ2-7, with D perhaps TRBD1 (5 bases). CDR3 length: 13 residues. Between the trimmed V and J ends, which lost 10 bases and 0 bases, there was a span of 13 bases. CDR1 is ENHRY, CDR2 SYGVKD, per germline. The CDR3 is CATLDTDSYEQYF. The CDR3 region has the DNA TGTGCCACCTTGGACACCGACTCCTACGAGCAGTACTTC.

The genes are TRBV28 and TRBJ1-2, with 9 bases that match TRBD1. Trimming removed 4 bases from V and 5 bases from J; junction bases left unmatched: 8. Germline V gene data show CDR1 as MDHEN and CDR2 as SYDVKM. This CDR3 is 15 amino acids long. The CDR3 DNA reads TGTGCCAGCAGTTCCCCTAGGACAGGGGATTATGGCTACACCTTC. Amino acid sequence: CASSSPRTGDYGYTF.

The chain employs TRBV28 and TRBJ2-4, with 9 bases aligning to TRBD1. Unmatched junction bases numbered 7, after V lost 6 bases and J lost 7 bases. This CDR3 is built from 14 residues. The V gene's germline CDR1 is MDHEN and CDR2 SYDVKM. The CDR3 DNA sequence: TGTGCCAGCAGGATGGAACAGGGGGCGAACATTCAGTACTTC. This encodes CASRMEQGANIQYF.

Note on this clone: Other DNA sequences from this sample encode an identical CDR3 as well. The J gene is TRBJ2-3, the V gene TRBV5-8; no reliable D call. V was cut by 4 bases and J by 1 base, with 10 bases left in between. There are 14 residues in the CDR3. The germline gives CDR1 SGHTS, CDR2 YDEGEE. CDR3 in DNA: TGTGCCAGCAGCCCCGTCCGGGGCACAGATACGCAGTATTTT. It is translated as CASSPVRGTDTQYF.

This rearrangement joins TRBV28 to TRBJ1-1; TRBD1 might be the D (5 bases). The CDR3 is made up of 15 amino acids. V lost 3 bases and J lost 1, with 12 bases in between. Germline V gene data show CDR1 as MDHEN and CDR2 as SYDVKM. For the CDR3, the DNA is TGTGCCAGCAGTTTGGGATCGCAGGGGAACACTGAAGCTTTCTTT. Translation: CASSLGSQGNTEAFF.